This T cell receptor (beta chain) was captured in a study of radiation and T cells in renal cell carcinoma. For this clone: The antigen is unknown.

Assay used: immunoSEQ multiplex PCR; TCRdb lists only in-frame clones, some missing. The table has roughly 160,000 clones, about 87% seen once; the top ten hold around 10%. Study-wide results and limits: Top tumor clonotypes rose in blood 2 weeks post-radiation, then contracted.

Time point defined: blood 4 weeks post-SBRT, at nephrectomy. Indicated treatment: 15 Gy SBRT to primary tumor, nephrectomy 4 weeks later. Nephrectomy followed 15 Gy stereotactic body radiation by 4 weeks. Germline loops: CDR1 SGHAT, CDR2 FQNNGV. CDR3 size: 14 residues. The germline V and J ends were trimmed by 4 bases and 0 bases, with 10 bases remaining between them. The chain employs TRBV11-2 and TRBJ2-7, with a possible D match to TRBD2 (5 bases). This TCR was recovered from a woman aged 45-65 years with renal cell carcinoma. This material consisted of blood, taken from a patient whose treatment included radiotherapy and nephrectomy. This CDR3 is CASSWTSVSYEQYF. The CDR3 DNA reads TGTGCCAGCAGCTGGACTTCGGTCTCCTACGAGCAGTACTTC. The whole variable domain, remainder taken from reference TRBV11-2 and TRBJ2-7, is EAGVAQSPRYKIIEKRQSVAFWCNPISGHATLYWYQQILGQGPKLLIQFQNNGVVDDSQLPKDRFSAERLKGVDSTLKIQPAKLEDSAVYLCASSWTSVSYEQYFGPGTRLTVT.